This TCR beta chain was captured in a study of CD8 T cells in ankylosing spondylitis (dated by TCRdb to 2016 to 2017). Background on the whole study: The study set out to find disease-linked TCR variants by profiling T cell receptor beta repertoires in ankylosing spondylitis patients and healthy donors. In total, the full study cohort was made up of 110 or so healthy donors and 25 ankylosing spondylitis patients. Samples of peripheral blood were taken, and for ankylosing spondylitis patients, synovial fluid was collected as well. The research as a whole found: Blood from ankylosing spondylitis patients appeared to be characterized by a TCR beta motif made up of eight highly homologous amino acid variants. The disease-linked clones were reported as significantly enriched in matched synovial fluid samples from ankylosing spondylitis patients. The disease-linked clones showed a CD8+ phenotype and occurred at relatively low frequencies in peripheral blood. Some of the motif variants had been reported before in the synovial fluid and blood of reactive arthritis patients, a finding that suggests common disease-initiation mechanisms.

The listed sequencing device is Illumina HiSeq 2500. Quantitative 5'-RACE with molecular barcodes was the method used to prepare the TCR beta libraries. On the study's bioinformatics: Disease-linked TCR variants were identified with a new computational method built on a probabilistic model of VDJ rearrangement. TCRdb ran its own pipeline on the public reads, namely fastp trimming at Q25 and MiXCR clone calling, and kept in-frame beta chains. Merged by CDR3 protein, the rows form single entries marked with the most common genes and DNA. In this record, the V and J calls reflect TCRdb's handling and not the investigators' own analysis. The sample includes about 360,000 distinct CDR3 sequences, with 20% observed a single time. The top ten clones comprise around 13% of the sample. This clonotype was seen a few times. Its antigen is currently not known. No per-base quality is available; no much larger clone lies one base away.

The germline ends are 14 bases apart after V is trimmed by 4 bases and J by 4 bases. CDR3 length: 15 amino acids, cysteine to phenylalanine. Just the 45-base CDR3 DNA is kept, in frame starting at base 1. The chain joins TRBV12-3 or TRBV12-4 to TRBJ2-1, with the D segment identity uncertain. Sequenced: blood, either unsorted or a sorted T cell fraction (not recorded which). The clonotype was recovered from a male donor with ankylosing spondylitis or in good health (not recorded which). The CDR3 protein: CASSSSTASYNEQFF. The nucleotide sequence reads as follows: TGTGCCAGCAGTTCATCTACGGCCTCATACAATGAGCAGTTCTTC.